These T cell receptor beta chains were read from a single sample in a study of blood T cells in healthy people across ages. TCRdb reanalysed the 5' RACE reads using MiXCR and keeps one entry per CDR3 protein. The sample holds about 570,000 distinct CDR3 sequences; 25% to 30% are singletons and the top ten take under 20%. Specimen: blood. The receptor set was obtained from a woman in her 70s in good health. CDR3s include the opening cysteine and the closing phenylalanine or tryptophan. The D gene is left open where the match is weak. Clone size, where shown, is once, few, many, or a class for clones that have expanded.

CDR3 length: 14; clone size: .; J gene: TRBJ1-6; D gene: TRBD1; V gene: TRBV7-3; CDR3 DNA: TGTGCCAGCAGCGTTACAGGGGCGGATTCACCCCTCCACTTT; CDR3 protein: CASSVTGADSPLHF
CDR3 length: 14; clone size: few; J gene: TRBJ2-1; D gene: TRBD2; V gene: TRBV2; CDR3 DNA: TGTGCCAGCAATGAGCGGGGGCAACTGAATGAGCAGTTCTTC; CDR3 protein: CASNERGQLNEQFF
CDR3 length: 16; clone size: .; J gene: TRBJ2-3; D gene: TRBD2; V gene: TRBV12-3/TRBV12-4; CDR3 DNA: TGTGCCAGCAGTGGCCGGACTAGCGGGGACATCGATACGCAGTATTTT; CDR3 protein: CASSGRTSGDIDTQYF
CDR3 length: 15; clone size: once; J gene: TRBJ1-1; D gene: TRBD1; V gene: TRBV18; CDR3 DNA: TGTGCCAGCTCACCCCAGGGGGGACCGGGCACTGAAGCTTTCTTT; CDR3 protein: CASSPQGGPGTEAFF
CDR3 length: 14; clone size: few; J gene: TRBJ1-2; D gene: TRBD1; V gene: TRBV29-1; CDR3 DNA: TGCAGCGTTGAAGTGGACAGGGGGCGCGAGGGCTACACCTTC; CDR3 protein: CSVEVDRGREGYTF
CDR3 length: 14; clone size: .; J gene: TRBJ2-3; D gene: .; V gene: TRBV9; CDR3 DNA: TGTGCCAGCAGCGGGCGGCAGAGCACAGATACGCAGTATTTT; CDR3 protein: CASSGRQSTDTQYF
CDR3 length: 11; clone size: few; J gene: TRBJ2-7; D gene: .; V gene: TRBV2; CDR3 DNA: TGTGCCAGCAGTGAAAACACCGAGCAGTACTTC; CDR3 protein: CASSENTEQYF
CDR3 length: 13; clone size: .; J gene: TRBJ2-5; D gene: .; V gene: TRBV25-1; CDR3 DNA: TGTGCCAGCAGTAAGCCCGAAAGGGGGACCCAGTACTTC; CDR3 protein: CASSKPERGTQYF
CDR3 length: 12; clone size: .; J gene: TRBJ2-5; D gene: .; V gene: TRBV5-5; CDR3 DNA: TGTGCCAGCAGCGAGGGGTGGGAGACCCAGTACTTC; CDR3 protein: CASSEGWETQYF
CDR3 length: 18; clone size: .; J gene: TRBJ2-3; D gene: TRBD2; V gene: TRBV7-6; CDR3 DNA: TGTGCCAGCAGCCTAGCGGGGGTCTGGAGGGGTAGCACAGATACGCAGTATTTT; CDR3 protein: CASSLAGVWRGSTDTQYF
CDR3 length: 15; clone size: .; J gene: TRBJ2-3; D gene: TRBD2; V gene: TRBV20-1; CDR3 DNA: TGCAGTGCCAGGGAGGGACTTCTCAGCACAGATACGCAGTATTTT; CDR3 protein: CSAREGLLSTDTQYF
CDR3 length: 13; clone size: .; J gene: TRBJ2-5; D gene: .; V gene: TRBV2; CDR3 DNA: TGTGCCAGCAAACAAGGGAGTGGGGAGACCCAGTACTTC; CDR3 protein: CASKQGSGETQYF
CDR3 length: 16; clone size: .; J gene: TRBJ1-1; D gene: TRBD1; V gene: TRBV7-9; CDR3 DNA: TGTGCCAGCAGCCAGGACAGGGGGCAAGGGAGAGGTGAAGCTTTCTTT; CDR3 protein: CASSQDRGQGRGEAFF
CDR3 length: 15; clone size: .; J gene: TRBJ2-7; D gene: TRBD2; V gene: TRBV10-3; CDR3 DNA: TGTGCCATCAGTGATAGCGGGAGAGGTTCCTACGAGCAGTACTTC; CDR3 protein: CAISDSGRGSYEQYF
CDR3 length: 13; clone size: once; J gene: TRBJ1-1; D gene: .; V gene: TRBV29-1; CDR3 DNA: TGCAGCGTCGGTGAAGGGAGGAACACTGAAGCTTTCTTT; CDR3 protein: CSVGEGRNTEAFF
CDR3 length: 12; clone size: few; J gene: TRBJ1-2; D gene: TRBD1; V gene: TRBV20-1; CDR3 DNA: TGCAGTGCTTATAGACAGGGGGAAGGCTACACCTTC; CDR3 protein: CSAYRQGEGYTF
CDR3 length: 15; clone size: few; J gene: TRBJ2-3; D gene: TRBD1; V gene: TRBV5-1; CDR3 DNA: TGCGCCAGCAGCCTCGGGACAGGGGGTGGAGATACGCAGTATTTT; CDR3 protein: CASSLGTGGGDTQYF